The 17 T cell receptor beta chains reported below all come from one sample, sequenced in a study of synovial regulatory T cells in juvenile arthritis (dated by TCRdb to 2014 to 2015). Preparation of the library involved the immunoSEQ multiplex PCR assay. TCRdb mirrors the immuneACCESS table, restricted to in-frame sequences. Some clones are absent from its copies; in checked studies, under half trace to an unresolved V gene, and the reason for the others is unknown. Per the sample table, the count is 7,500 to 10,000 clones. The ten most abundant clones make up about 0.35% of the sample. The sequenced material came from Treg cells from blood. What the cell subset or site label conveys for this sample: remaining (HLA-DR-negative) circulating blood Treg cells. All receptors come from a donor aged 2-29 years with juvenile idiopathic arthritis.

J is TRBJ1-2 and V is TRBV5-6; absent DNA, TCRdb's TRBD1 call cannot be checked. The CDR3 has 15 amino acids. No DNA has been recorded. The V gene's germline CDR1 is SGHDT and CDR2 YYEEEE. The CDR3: CASNNWGRGYYGYTF.

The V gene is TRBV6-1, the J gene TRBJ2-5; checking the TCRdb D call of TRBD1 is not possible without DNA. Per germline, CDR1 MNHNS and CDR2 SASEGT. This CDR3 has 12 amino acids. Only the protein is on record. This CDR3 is CASDRGQETQYF.

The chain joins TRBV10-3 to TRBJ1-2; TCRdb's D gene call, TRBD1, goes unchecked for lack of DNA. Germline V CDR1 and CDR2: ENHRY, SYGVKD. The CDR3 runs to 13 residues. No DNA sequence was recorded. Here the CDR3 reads CAINRGLRYGYTF.

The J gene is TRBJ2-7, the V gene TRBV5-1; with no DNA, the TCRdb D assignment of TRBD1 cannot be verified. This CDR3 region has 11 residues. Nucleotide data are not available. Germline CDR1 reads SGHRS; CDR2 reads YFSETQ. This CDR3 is CASSHQGEQYF.

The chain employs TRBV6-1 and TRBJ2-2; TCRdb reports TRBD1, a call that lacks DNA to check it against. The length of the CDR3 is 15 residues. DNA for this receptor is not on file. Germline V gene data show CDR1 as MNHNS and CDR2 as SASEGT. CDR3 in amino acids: CASSPIRTGAGELFF.

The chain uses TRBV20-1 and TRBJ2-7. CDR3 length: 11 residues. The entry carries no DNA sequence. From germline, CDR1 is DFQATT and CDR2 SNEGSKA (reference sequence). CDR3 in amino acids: CSALRISEQYF.

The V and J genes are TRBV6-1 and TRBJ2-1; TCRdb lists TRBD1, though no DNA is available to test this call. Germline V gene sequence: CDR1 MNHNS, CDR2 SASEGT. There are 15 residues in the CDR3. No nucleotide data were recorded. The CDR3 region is CASSAVGGLGNEQFF.

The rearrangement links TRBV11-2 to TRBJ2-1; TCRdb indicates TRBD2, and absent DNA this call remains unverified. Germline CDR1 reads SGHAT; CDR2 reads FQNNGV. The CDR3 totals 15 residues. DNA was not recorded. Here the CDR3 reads CASSLSGRALNEQFF.

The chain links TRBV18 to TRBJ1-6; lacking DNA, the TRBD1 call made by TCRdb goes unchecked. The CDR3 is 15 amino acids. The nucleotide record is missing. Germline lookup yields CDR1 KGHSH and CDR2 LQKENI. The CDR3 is CASSRVGGADSPLHF.

The CDR3 is CASSLETSAGELFF. V and J are TRBV5-1 and TRBJ2-2; TCRdb designates TRBD2, a call that cannot be tested without DNA. The CDR3 loop spans 14 amino acids. A DNA sequence was not provided. Germline CDR1 reads SGHRS; CDR2 reads YFSETQ. Full variable domain (rest looked up from reference TRBV5-1 and TRBJ2-2): KAGVTQTPRYLIKTRGQQVTLSCSPISGHRSVSWYQQTPGQGLQFLFEYFSETQRNKGNFPGRFSGRQFSNSRSEMNVSTLELGDSALYLCASSLETSAGELFFGEGSRLTVL.

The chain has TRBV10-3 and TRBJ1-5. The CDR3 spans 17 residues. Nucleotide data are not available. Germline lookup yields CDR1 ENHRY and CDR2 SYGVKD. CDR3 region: CAISESKLDGGGQPQHF.

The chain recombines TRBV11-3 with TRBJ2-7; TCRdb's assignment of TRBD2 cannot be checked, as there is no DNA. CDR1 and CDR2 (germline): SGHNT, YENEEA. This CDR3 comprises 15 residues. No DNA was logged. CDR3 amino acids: CASSPGTSGTYEQYF. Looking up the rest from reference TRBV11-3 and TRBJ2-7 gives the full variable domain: EAGVVQSPRYKIIEKKQPVAFWCNPISGHNTLYWYLQNLGQGPELLIRYENEEAVDDSQLPKDRFSAERLKGVDSTLKIQPAELGDSAVYLCASSPGTSGTYEQYFGPGTRLTVT.

This chain's CDR3 is CASSEAGSGNTIYF. This chain joins TRBV6-1 and TRBJ1-3. The germline CDR1 and CDR2 sequences are MNHNS and SASEGT. The CDR3 sequence is 14 residues long. No DNA is recorded.

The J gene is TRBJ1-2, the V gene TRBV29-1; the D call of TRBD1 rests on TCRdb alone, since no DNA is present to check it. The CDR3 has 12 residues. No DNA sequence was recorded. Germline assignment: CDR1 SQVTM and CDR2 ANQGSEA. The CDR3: CSVGGLNYGYTF.

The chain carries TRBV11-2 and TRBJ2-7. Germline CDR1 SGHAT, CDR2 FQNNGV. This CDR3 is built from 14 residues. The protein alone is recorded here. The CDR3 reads CASSLAAISYEQYF.

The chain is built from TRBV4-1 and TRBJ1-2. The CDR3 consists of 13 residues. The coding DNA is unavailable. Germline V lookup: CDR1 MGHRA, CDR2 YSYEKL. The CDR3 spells CASSPFRGSGYTF.

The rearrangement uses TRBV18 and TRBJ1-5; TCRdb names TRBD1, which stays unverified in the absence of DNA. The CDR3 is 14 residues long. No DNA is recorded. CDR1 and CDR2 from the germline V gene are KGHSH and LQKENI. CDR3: CASSSTGRGQPQHF.